This T cell receptor (beta chain) was recorded in a study of blood T cells in healthy people across ages. Then a second PCR, running about 6 to 12 cycles, was carried out with a sample-barcoded 5' primer and a J-beta primer mix. Each cDNA molecule was tagged by a template-switch adaptor with 12 random nucleotides. TCRdb re-called the 5' RACE reads with MiXCR, one entry per CDR3 protein. Here the sample spans approximately 850,000 distinct CDR3 sequences, roughly 64% being singletons. This clonotype was found a few times. Every donor contributed about 10 milliliters of peripheral blood by blood draw. Trimming shortened V by 5 bases and J by 4 bases, and 11 bases separated the two germline ends. Germline CDR1 and CDR2: SQVTM and ANQGSEA. The CDR3 totals 12 residues.

The source material was blood. The chain has TRBV29-1 and TRBJ1-2, with D possibly being TRBD1 (6 bases). The TCR sequence derives from a man younger than 40 in good health. The DNA for the CDR3 is TGCAGCGTTCATACAGGGTCCTATGGCTACACCTTC. Translated: CSVHTGSYGYTF.